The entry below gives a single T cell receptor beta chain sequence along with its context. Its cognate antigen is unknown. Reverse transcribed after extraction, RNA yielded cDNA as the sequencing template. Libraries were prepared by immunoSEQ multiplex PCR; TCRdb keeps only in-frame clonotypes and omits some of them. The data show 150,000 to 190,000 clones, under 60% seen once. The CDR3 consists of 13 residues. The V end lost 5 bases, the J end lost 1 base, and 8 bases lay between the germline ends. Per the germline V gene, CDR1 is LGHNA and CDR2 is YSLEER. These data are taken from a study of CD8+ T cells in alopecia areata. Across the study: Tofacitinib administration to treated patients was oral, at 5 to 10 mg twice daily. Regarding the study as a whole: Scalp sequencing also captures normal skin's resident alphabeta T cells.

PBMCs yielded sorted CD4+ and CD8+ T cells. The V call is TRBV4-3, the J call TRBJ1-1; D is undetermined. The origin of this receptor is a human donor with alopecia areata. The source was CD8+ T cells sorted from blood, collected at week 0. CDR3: CASSGVTNTEAFF. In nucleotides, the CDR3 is TGCGCCAGCAGCGGGGTAACGAACACTGAAGCTTTCTTT.